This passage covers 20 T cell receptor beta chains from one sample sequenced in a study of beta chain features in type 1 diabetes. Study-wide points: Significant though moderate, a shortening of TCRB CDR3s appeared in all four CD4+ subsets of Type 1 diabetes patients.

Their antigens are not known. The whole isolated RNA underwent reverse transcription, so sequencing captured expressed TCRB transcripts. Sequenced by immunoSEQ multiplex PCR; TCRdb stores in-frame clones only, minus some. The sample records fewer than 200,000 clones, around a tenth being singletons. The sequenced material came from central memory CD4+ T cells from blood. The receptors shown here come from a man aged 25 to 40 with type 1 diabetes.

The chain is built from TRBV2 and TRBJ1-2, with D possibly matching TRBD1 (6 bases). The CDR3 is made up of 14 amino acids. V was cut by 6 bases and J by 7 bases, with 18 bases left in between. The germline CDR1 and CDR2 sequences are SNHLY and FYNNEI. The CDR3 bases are TGTGCCAGCAGCTTAAATTTACAGGGATTTGGCTACACCTTC. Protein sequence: CASSLNLQGFGYTF.

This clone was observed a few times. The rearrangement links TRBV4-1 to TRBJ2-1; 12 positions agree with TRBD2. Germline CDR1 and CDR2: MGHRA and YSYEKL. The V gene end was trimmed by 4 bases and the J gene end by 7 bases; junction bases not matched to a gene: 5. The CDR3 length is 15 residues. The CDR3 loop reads CASSLLAGGRNEQFF. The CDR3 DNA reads TGCGCCAGCAGCCTCCTAGCGGGAGGGAGGAATGAGCAGTTCTTC.

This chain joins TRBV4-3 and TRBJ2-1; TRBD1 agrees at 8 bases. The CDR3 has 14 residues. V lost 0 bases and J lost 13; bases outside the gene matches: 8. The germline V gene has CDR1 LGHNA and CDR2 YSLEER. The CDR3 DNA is TGCGCCAGCAGCCAAGATTTTCCAGGACAGGGCCAGTTCTTC. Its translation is CASSQDFPGQGQFF.

The chain's CDR3 is CASSGAQGDGNIQYF. The CDR3 bases are TGTGCCAGCAGTGGTGCGCAGGGTGATGGAAACATTCAGTACTTC. The V and J genes are TRBV28 and TRBJ2-4; D possibly corresponds to TRBD1 (5 bases). CDR3 length: 15 amino acids. CDR1 and CDR2 from the germline V gene are MDHEN and SYDVKM. V was clipped by 5 bases and J by 6 bases, with 17 bases between them.

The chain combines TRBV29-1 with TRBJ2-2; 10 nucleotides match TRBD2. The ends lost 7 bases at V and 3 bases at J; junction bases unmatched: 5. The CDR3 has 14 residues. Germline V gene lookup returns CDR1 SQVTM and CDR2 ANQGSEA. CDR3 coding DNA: TGCAGCGCGGCTAGCGGGAGCTACACCGGGGAGCTGTTTTTT. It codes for CSAASGSYTGELFF.

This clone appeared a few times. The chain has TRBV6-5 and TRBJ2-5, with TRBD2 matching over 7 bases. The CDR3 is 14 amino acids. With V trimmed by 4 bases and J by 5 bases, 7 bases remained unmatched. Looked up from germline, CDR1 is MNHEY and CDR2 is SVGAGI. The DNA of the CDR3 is TGTGCCAGCAGTTCGAGACTAGCCGGGGAGACCCAGTACTTC. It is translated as CASSSRLAGETQYF.

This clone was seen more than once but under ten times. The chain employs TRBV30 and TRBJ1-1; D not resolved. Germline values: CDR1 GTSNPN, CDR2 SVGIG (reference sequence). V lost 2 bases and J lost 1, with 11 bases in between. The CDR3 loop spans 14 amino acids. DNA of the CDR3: TGTGCCTGGAGTACGACGGGAGGGAACACTGAAGCTTTCTTT. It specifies CAWSTTGGNTEAFF. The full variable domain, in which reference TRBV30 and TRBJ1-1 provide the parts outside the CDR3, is SQTIHQWPATLVQPVGSPLSLECTVEGTSNPNLYWYRQAAGRGLQLLFYSVGIGQISSEVPQNLSASRPQDRQFILSSKKLLLSDSGFYLCAWSTTGGNTEAFFGQGTRLTVV.

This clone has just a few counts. CDR3 DNA sequence: TGTGCCAGCAACCCGGGAGCAACTAATGAAAAACTGTTTTTT. Translation gives CASNPGATNEKLFF. The rearrangement joins TRBV7-9 to TRBJ1-4; D is uncertain. The CDR3 has 14 residues. From germline, CDR1 is SEHNR and CDR2 FQNEAQ (reference sequence). V shed 7 bases and J shed 0 bases, with 9 bases lying between them. The complete variable domain, with remaining parts taken from reference TRBV7-9 and TRBJ1-4, reads DTGVSQNPRHKITKRGQNVTFRCDPISEHNRLYWYRQTLGQGPEFLTYFQNEAQLEKSRLLSDRFSAERPKGSFSTLEIQRTEQGDSAMYLCASNPGATNEKLFFGSGTQLSVL.

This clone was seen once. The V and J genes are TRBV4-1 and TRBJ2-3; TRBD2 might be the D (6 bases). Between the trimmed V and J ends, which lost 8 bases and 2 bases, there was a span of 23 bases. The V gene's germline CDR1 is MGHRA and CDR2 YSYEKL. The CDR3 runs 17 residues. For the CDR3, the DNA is TGCGCCAGCGGGGGGTCCGACGGGGGTTCGGACACAGATACGCAGTATTTT. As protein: CASGGSDGGSDTDTQYF.

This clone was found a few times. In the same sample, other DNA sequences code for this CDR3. DNA of the CDR3: TGTGCCAGCAGTTACGGAGGAGCCAACTACGAGCAGTACTTC. It translates to CASSYGGANYEQYF. The V call is TRBV6-5, the J call TRBJ2-7; D may be TRBD2 (5 bases). Germline CDR1 and CDR2: MNHEY and SVGAGI. Trimming took off 2 bases at V and 3 bases at J, with 11 bases between the two ends. The CDR3 runs 14 residues.

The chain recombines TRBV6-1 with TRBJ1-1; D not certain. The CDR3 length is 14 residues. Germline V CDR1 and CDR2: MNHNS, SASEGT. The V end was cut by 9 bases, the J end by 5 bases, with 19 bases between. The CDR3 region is CASHLRGVGTEAFF. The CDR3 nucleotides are TGTGCCAGTCATCTTCGCGGGGTAGGAACTGAAGCTTTCTTT.

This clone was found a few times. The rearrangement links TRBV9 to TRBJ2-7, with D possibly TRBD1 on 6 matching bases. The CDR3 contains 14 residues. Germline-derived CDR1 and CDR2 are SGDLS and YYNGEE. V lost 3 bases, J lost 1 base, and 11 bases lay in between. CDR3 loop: CASSGTASSYEQYF. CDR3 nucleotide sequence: TGTGCCAGCAGCGGGACAGCCTCTTCCTACGAGCAGTACTTC.

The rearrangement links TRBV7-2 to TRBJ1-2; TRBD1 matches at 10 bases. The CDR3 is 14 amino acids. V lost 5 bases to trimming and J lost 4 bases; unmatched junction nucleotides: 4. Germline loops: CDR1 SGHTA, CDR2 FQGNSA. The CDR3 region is CASSPDRGGYGYTF. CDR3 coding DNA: TGTGCCAGCAGCCCGGACAGGGGGGGCTATGGCTACACCTTC.

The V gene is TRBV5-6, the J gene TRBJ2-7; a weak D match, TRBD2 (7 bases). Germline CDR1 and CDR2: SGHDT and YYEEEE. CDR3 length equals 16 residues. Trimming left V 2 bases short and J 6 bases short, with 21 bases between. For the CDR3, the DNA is TGTGCCAGCAGCTTCCCAGAGGGGGAGGGCCTGGGCGAGCAGTACTTC. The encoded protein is CASSFPEGEGLGEQYF. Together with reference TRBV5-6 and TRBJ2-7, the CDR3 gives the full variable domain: DAGVTQSPTHLIKTRGQQVTLRCSPKSGHDTVSWYQQALGQGPQFIFQYYEEEERQRGNFPDRFSGHQFPNYSSELNVNALLLGDSALYLCASSFPEGEGLGEQYFGPGTRLTVT.

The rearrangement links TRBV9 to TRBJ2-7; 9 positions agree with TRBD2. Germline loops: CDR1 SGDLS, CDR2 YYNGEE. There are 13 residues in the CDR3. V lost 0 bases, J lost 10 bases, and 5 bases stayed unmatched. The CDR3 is CASSVAAGGEQYF. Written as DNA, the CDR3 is TGTGCCAGCAGCGTAGCGGCGGGAGGGGAACAGTACTTC.

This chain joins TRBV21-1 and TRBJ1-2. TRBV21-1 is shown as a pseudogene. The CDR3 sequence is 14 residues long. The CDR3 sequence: CASSKVLAGYGYTF. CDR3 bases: TGTGCCAGCAGCAAAGTTCTTGCGGGGTATGGCTACACCTTC.

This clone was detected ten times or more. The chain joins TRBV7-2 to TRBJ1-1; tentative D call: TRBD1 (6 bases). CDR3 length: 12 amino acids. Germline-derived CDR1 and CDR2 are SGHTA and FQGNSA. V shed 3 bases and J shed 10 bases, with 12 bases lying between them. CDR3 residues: CASSFGTGTAFF. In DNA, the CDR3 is TGTGCCAGCAGCTTCGGTACAGGGACAGCTTTCTTT.

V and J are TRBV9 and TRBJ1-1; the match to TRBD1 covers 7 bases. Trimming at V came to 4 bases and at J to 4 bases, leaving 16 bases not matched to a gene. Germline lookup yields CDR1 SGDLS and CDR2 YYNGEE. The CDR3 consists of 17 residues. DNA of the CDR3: TGTGCCAGCAGCAAAGAGAGGGGGCCCTTGCCCGGCACTGAAGCTTTCTTT. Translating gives CASSKERGPLPGTEAFF. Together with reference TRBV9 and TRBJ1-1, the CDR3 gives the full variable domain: DSGVTQTPKHLITATGQRVTLRCSPRSGDLSVYWYQQSLDQGLQFLIQYYNGEERAKGNILERFSAQQFPDLHSELNLSSLELGDSALYFCASSKERGPLPGTEAFFGQGTRLTVV.

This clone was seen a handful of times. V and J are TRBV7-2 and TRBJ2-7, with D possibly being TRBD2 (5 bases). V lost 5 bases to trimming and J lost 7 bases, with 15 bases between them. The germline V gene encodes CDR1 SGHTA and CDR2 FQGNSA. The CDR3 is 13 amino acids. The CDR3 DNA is TGTGCCAGCAGCCCCATAAACACGGGAGAGCAGTACTTC. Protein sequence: CASSPINTGEQYF.

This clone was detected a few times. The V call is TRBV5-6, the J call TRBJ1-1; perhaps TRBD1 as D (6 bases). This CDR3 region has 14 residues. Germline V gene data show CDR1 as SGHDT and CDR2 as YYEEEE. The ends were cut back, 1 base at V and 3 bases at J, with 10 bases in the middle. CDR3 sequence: CASSLTGQDTEAFF. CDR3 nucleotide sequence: TGTGCCAGCAGCTTGACAGGGCAGGACACTGAAGCTTTCTTT.